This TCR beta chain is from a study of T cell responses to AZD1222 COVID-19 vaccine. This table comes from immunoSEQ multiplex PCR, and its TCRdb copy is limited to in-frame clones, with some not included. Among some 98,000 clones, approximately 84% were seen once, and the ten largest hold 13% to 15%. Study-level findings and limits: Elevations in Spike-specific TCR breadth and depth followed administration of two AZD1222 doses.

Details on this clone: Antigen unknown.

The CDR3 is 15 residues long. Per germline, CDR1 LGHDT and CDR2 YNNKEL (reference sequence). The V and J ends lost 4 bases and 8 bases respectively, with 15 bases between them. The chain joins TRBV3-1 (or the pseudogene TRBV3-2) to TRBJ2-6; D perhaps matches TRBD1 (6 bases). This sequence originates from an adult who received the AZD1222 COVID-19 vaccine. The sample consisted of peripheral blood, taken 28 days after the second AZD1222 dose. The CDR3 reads CASSPIMQGSNVLTF. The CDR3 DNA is TGTGCCAGCAGCCCCATCATGCAGGGGTCCAACGTCCTGACTTTC.